This T cell receptor (beta chain) stems from a study of blood T cell repertoires in COVID-19. This CDR3 is 15 amino acids long. Method: immunoSEQ multiplex PCR; TCRdb's copy keeps in-frame clones and lacks some. The table has approximately 470,000 clones, about nine tenths seen once. Participants, about 18 to 100 years old, spanned some 23 US areas. Grouping used clinical history reported by participants in a survey and questionnaire. The receptor comes from a woman aged 18-29 years who had recovered from COVID-19. The chain recombines TRBV21-1 with TRBJ1-1. TRBV21-1 is classified as a pseudogene. The sequencing input was PBMCs or T cells enriched from blood (not recorded which). Here the CDR3 reads CASSPRDSPNTEAFF. CDR3 nucleotides: TGTGCCAGCAGCCCCCGGGACTCTCCGAACACTGAAGCTTTCTTT.